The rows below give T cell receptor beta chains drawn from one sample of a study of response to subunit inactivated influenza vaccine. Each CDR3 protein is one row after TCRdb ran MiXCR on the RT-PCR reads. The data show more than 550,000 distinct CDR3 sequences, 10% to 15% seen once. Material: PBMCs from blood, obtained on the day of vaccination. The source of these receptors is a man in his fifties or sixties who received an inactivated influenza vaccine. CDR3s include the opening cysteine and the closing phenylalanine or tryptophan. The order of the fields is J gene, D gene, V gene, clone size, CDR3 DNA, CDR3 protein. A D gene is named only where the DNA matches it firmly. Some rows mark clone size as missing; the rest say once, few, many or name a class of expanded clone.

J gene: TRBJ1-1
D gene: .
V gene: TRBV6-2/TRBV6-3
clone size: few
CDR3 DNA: TGTGCCAGCAGTTACGGTTTCATGAACACTGAAGCTTTCTTT
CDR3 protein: CASSYGFMNTEAFF

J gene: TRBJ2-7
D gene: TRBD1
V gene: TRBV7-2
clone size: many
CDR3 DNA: TGTGCCACCTCGTGGCAGGGGGCCTACGAGCAGTACTTC
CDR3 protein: CATSWQGAYEQYF

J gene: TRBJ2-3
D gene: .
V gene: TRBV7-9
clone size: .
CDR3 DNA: TGTGCCAGCAGCTTGATTCTCGAAACAGGAGATACGCAGTATTTT
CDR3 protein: CASSLILETGDTQYF

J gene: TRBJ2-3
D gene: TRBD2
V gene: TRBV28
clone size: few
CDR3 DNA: TGTGCCAGCAGTACCCCTAGCGGGAGTGTAGATACGCAGTATTTT
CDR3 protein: CASSTPSGSVDTQYF

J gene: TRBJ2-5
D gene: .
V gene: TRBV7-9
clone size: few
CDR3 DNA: TGTGCCAGCAGCGACTTTAAGGGCAGGGTGGAGACCCAGTACTTC
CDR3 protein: CASSDFKGRVETQYF

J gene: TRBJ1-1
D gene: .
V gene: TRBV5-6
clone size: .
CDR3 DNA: TGTGCCAGCAGCGGAGCCGGGTGGAATGAAGCTTTCTTT
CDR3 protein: CASSGAGWNEAFF

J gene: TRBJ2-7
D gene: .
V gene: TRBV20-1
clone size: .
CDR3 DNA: TGCAGTGCTAGAGATCCACCAGAGCAGTACTTC
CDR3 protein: CSARDPPEQYF

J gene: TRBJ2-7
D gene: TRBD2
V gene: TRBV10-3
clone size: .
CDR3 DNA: TGTGCCATCAGTGAGCGGCGGGAGTCCTACGAGCAGTACTTC
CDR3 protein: CAISERRESYEQYF

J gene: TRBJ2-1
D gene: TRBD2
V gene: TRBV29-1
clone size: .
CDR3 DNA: TGCAGCGGGGGACTAGCTGCTGAGCAGTTCTTC
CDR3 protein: CSGGLAAEQFF

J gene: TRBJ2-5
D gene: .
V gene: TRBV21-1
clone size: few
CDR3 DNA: TGTGCCAGCAGCAAAGTCCCCCCCCGACTAGCGGGAGAAGAGACCCAGTACTTC
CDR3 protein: CASSKVPPRLAGEETQYF

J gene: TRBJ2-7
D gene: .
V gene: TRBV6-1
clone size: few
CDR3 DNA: TGTGCCAGCAGTCCGACTCTGGTCCCCTCCTACGAGCAGTACTTC
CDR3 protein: CASSPTLVPSYEQYF

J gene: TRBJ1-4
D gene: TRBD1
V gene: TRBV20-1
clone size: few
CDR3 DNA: TGCAGTGCTCGACAGGGTTTGCGTGAAAAACTGTTTTTT
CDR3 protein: CSARQGLREKLFF

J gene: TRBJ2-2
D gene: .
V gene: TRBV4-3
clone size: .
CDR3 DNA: TGCGCCAGCAGCCAGCTCTTAACAGGGCGGGACACCGGGGAGCTGTTTTTT
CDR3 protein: CASSQLLTGRDTGELFF

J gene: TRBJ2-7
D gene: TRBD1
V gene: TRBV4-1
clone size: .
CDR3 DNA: TGCGCCAGCAGCCAAGGGGACAGGGTAACCGAGCAGTACTTC
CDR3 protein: CASSQGDRVTEQYF

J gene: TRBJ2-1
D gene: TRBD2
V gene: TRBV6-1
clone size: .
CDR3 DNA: TGTGCCAGCAGTCGGACTAGCGTGGTGACTAGCTCCTACAATGAGCAGTTCTTC
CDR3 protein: CASSRTSVVTSSYNEQFF

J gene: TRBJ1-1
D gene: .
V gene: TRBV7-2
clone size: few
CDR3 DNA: TGTGCCAGCAGCTTATCCCTCACAGGGGAAGCTTTCTTT
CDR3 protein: CASSLSLTGEAFF

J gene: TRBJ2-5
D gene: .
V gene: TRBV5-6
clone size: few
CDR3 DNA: TGTGCCAGCAGCGCACGGGGGCCTGTGGGAGAGACCCAGTACTTC
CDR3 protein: CASSARGPVGETQYF

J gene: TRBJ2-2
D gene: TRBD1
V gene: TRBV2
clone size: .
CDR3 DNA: TGTGCCTGCAGGGCAGGGGGCTTGTTTCGTAACACCGGGGAGCTGTTTTTT
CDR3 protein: CACRAGGLFRNTGELFF

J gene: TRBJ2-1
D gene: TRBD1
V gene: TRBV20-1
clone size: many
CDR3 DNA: TGCAGTGCTAGATCCTTCGACAGGGCCAATGAGCAGTTCTTC
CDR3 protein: CSARSFDRANEQFF

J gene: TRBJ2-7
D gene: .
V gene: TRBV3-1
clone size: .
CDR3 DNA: TGTGCCAGCAGCCAAGTCCCGGTTTCCTACGAGCAGTACTTC
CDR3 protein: CASSQVPVSYEQYF

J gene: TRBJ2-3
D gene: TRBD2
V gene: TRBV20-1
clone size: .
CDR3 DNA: TGCAGTGCTAGGGTACTAGCGGGGGACCCGGATACGCAGTATTTT
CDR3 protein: CSARVLAGDPDTQYF

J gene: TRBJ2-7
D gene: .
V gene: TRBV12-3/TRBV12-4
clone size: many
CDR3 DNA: TGTGCCAGCAGTAAAGATAGTATAAACGAGCAGTACTTC
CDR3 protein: CASSKDSINEQYF

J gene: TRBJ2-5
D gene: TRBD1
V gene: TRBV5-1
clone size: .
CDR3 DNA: TGCGCCAGCAGCTCGGACAGGGGGCGGGGTGAGACCCAGTACTTC
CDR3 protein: CASSSDRGRGETQYF

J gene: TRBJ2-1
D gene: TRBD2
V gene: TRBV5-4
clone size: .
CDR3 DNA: TGTGCCAGCAGCTTGGTTATCGGGACTAGCGGGACCAGCTCCTACAATGAGCAGTTCTTC
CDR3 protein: CASSLVIGTSGTSSYNEQFF

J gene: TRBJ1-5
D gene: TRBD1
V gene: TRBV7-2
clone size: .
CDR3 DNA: TGTGCCAGCAGCGTCGACAGGGATCAGCCCCAGCATTTT
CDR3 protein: CASSVDRDQPQHF

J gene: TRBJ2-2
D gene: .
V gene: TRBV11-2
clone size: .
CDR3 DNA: TGTGCCAGCAGCTTAGATTGGAGCAGGAGCGTCTCCGGGGAGCTGTTTTTT
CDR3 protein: CASSLDWSRSVSGELFF

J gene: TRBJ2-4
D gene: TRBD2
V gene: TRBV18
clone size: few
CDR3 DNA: TGTGCCAGCTCCGAGAGAGCGGGGGGCCCCCCTAAAAACATTCAGTACTTC
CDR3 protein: CASSERAGGPPKNIQYF

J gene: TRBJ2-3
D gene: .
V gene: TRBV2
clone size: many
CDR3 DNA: TGTGCCAGCAGTGGGTGGGTAGGGGGCACAGATACGCAGTATTTT
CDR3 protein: CASSGWVGGTDTQYF

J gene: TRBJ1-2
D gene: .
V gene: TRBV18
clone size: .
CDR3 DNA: TGTGCCAGCTCACCAGCCAGGGCTAACTATGGCTACACCTTC
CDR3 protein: CASSPARANYGYTF

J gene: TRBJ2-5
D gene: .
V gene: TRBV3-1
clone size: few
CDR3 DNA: TGTGCCAGCACCGAAAGCGGTCCTGAGACCCAGTACTTC
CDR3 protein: CASTESGPETQYF

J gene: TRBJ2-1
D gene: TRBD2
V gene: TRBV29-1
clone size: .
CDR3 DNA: TGCAGCGTCTCAAGAGCGGGAGGCTACAATGAGCAGTTCTTC
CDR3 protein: CSVSRAGGYNEQFF

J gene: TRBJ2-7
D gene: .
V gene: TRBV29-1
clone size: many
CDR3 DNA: TGCAGCGGCGGGACACCCCTCGAGCAGTACTTC
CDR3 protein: CSGGTPLEQYF

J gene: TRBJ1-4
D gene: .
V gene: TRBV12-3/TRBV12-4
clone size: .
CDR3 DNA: TGTGCCAGCAGTCGCCAGGGAAAACTGTTTTTT
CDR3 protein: CASSRQGKLFF

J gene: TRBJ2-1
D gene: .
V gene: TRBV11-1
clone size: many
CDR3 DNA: TGTGCCAGCAGCAGAACTAGAGGGAAGTACCTTAATGAGCAGTTCTTC
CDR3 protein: CASSRTRGKYLNEQFF

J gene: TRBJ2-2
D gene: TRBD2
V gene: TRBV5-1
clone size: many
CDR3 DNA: TGCGCCAGCAGCTCAGCCAAATTAGCGGGGTGGAACACCGGGGAGCTGTTTTTT
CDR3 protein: CASSSAKLAGWNTGELFF

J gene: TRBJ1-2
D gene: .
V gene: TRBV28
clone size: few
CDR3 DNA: TGTGCCAGCAGCTCGATTAGTGGCTACACCTTC
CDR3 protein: CASSSISGYTF

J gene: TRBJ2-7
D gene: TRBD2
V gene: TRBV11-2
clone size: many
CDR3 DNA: TGTGCCAGCAGCTACGGACTAGCGGGTATCTACGAGCAGTACTTC
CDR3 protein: CASSYGLAGIYEQYF

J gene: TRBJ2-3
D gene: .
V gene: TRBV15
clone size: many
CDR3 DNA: TGTGCCACCAGCAGAGGCTATAAGGGGGATACGCAGTATTTT
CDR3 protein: CATSRGYKGDTQYF

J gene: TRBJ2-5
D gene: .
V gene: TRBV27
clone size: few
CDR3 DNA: TGTGCCAGCAGTTTATTAGGGGATCTGGAGACCCAGTACTTC
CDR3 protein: CASSLLGDLETQYF

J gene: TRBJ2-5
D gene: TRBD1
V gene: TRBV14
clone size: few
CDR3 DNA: TGTGCCAGCAGCCTCCAGACAGGGTACCGAGAGACCCAGTACTTC
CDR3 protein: CASSLQTGYRETQYF

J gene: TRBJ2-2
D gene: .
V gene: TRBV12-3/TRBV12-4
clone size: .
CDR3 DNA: TGTGCCAGCAGTTACCCTTCGGCGGGACGCGACACCGGGGAGCTGTCTTTT
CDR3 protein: CASSYPSAGRDTGELSF

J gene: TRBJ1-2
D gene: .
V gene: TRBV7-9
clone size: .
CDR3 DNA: TGTGCCAGCAGCCTCGGGACCGCAAGATTGGGGTATGGCTACACCTTC
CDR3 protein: CASSLGTARLGYGYTF

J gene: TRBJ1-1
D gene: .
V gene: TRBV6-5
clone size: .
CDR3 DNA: TGTGCCAGCAGTTACTCAAGGCATATGAACACTGAAGCTTTCTTT
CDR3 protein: CASSYSRHMNTEAFF

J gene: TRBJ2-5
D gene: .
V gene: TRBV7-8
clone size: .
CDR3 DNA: TGTGCCAGCAACTTAGGGACAGAGGCCTCGGGGGAGTACTTC
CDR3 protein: CASNLGTEASGEYF

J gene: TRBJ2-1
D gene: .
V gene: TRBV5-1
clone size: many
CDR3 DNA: TGCGCCAGCAGCTTGGATCTGGGGAACTCCTACAATGAGCAGTTCTTC
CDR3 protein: CASSLDLGNSYNEQFF